The clone carrying this T cell receptor (beta chain) was counted at least ten times. Its antigen is still unknown. The read comes to an end 3 residues before the CDR3 does, leaving the germline J gene to fill in the end. Other nucleotide sequences from this sample produce the same CDR3. The data were taken from a study of T cell clonality in common variable immunodeficiency. Measured with immunoSEQ multiplex PCR; TCRdb has only the in-frame clones, and not every one. The repertoire consists of 28,000 or so clones, none detected only once. Findings and caveats of the study: Common variable immunodeficiency TCR beta sequences reportedly had fewer deletions and N-nucleotide insertions. Patient heterogeneity in the CVID cohort limited correlations between repertoire features and clinical complications.

Germline-derived CDR1 and CDR2 are SGHAT and FQNNGV. The CDR3 extends over 13 amino acids. Trimming left V 3 bases short and J 3 bases short, with 5 bases between. Diagnosis required reduced IgG, IgA and/or IgM with specific antibody deficiency. Each donor provided 5 to 8 ml of heparinized whole blood. This clonotype was sampled from a human donor with common variable immunodeficiency. Sample: peripheral blood mononuclear cells. This chain connects TRBV11-2 to TRBJ2-2; D might be TRBD1 (5 bases). The part of the CDR3 DNA that was read is TGTGCCAGCAGCTTGACAGACACCGGGGAG. The encoded protein is CASSLTDTGE. The CDR3 in its entirety is CASSLTDTGELFF.